This T cell receptor (beta chain) was recovered during a study of metastatic and nonmetastatic thyroid tumors. Study-level background: Where malignant and benign thyroid patients were concerned, repertoires were compared across blood and tumor or nodule tissue.

As processed by the authors: CDR3 was compared across clinicopathological groups, and the resulting differences were used to build a distant-metastasis classifier for papillary thyroid cancer. TCRdb re-processed the PCR reads through MiXCR. These V and J calls derive from TCRdb rather than the authors' analysis. The sample yields 3,000 to 5,000 clones, 30% to 35% seen once. Study-level points and caveats: When malignant thyroid tumors were compared with benign nodules, TCR beta diversity was reportedly significantly higher in the malignant tumors. This held in both blood and tumor samples.

The entire patient cohort was treatment-naive prior to thyroid surgery. CDR1 is LNHDA, CDR2 SQIVND, per germline (reference sequence). This CDR3 is 13 amino acids long. Trimming removed 1 base from V and 4 bases from J, with 8 bases in between. This clone is large by share. The antigen is not known. The receptor was derived from a female donor with papillary thyroid cancer or a benign thyroid nodule (not recorded which). Some clones in this sample may be carry-over from other donors' samples. Sequenced sample: adjacent normal tissue. The V and J genes are TRBV19 and TRBJ2-7; a possible D gene is TRBD1 (6 bases). The CDR3 protein is CASSIGTVYEQYF. CDR3 bases: TGTGCCAGTAGTATAGGGACAGTTTACGAGCAGTACTTC.